Listed here are 9 T cell receptor beta chains from one sample, sequenced in a study of OX40 agonist ivuxolimab in advanced cancers. Clones were sequenced by immunoSEQ multiplex PCR, and TCRdb holds only the in-frame ones, with some missing. The sample carries about 79,000 clones, over 75% recorded once. This sample comprised CD4+ or CD8+ T cells sorted from blood, obtained in a trial of the OX40 agonist ivuxolimab. The receptors shown here come from an adult with an advanced solid tumor such as melanoma, head and neck, liver or kidney cancer.

The V and J genes are TRBV7-2 and TRBJ2-1, with D hard to call. In germline, CDR1 is SGHTA, CDR2 FQGNSA. The CDR3 sequence is 12 residues long. V was shortened by 5 bases and J by 9 bases, with 11 bases between the two germline ends. CDR3 region: CASSIFMGEQFF. For the CDR3, the DNA is TGTGCCAGCAGCATCTTCATGGGTGAGCAGTTCTTC.

This clone is a singleton in its sample. The gene calls are TRBV18 and TRBJ2-1, with 13 bases that match TRBD2. Trimming cost V 5 bases and J 8 bases; bases outside gene matches: 3. This CDR3 comprises 14 residues. CDR1 and CDR2 (germline): KGHSH, LQKENI. The CDR3 DNA sequence: TGTGCCAGCTCAGCGGGACTAGCGGGATATGAGCAGTTCTTC. It encodes CASSAGLAGYEQFF.

J is TRBJ2-7 and V is TRBV7-2, with TRBD2 matching 7 bases. CDR1 and CDR2 (germline): SGHTA, FQGNSA. The V gene end was trimmed by 4 bases and the J gene end by 0 bases; junction bases not matched to a gene: 9. The CDR3 has 16 amino acids. The chain's CDR3 is CASSSSLALSSYEQYF. The CDR3 nucleotides read TGTGCCAGCAGCTCTTCACTAGCGCTGAGCTCCTACGAGCAGTACTTC.

The rearrangement links TRBV5-4 to TRBJ2-1; 8 positions agree with TRBD2. Germline CDR1 is SGHNT and CDR2 is YYREEE (reference sequence). CDR3 length equals 16 residues. V lost 0 bases to trimming and J lost 2 bases; unmatched junction nucleotides: 4. For the CDR3, the DNA is TGTGCCAGCAGCTTGGTCGGGGGGGGCCCCTACAATGAGCAGTTCTTC. Amino acid sequence: CASSLVGGGPYNEQFF. Combining the CDR3 with reference TRBV5-4 and TRBJ2-1 gives the whole variable domain ETGVTQSPTHLIKTRGQQVTLRCSSQSGHNTVSWYQQALGQGPQFIFQYYREEENGRGNFPPRFSGLQFPNYSSELNVNALELDDSALYLCASSLVGGGPYNEQFFGPGTRLTVL.

The genes are TRBV7-8 and TRBJ2-6; D possibly corresponds to TRBD2 (6 bases). The CDR3 runs 15 residues. V lost 2 bases and J lost 5, with 10 bases in between. Per germline, CDR1 SGHVS and CDR2 FQNEAQ. The CDR3: CASSLTLARANVLTF. The CDR3 DNA is TGTGCCAGCAGCTTAACACTAGCAAGGGCCAACGTCCTGACTTTC.

The V gene is TRBV19, the J gene TRBJ2-5, with a weak D call TRBD2 (5 bases). Germline V gene data show CDR1 as LNHDA and CDR2 as SQIVND (reference sequence). The CDR3 length is 14 residues. V shed 7 bases and J shed 2 bases, with 14 bases lying between them. CDR3 DNA sequence: TGTGCCAGTAAGGATTCCCGGGATCAAGAGACCCAGTACTTC. Its protein product is CASKDSRDQETQYF.

This chain links TRBV18 with TRBJ2-1; TRBD1 agrees at 9 bases. With 6 bases clipped from V and 15 bases from J, the junction kept 9 bases outside the gene matches. Germline CDR1 KGHSH, CDR2 LQKENI. The CDR3 is 12 amino acids. The chain's CDR3 is CASSSGTGPLFF. The CDR3 bases are TGTGCCAGCTCCTCCGGGACAGGGCCTTTGTTCTTC.

V and J are TRBV10-3 and TRBJ2-3; 9 bases are a match to TRBD1. CDR1 ENHRY and CDR2 SYGVKD come from the germline V gene. The CDR3 has 14 residues. V lost 11 bases to trimming and J lost 3 bases; unmatched junction nucleotides: 9. CDR3 residues: CAVSGQGRTDTQYF. The CDR3 DNA is TGTGCCGTTTCCGGACAGGGGAGGACAGATACGCAGTATTTT.

The rearrangement joins TRBV18 to TRBJ2-1; TRBD2 agrees at 12 bases. Germline CDR1 KGHSH, CDR2 LQKENI. The J segment lost 4 bases and the V segment lost 6 bases, leaving 4 bases of the junction unmatched. The CDR3 has 15 residues. The CDR3 spells CASSGTSGPYNEQFF. The CDR3 bases are TGTGCCAGCTCCGGGACTAGCGGGCCTTACAATGAGCAGTTCTTC.